A selection of T cell receptor beta chains follows, all from one sample in a study of T cells in Graves' hyperthyroidism and ophthalmopathy. One entry per CDR3 protein results from TCRdb running MiXCR on the multiplex PCR reads. The sample records 300,000 or so distinct CDR3 sequences, roughly 18% being singletons. The sample taken for sequencing was blood. Source of these receptors: a woman aged 50 to 60 with Graves' hyperthyroidism. The CDR3 runs from the conserved cysteine through the conserved F or W. Fields, in order: V gene, clone size, D gene, J gene, CDR3 protein, CDR3 DNA. A D gene is named only where the DNA matches it firmly. Part of the rows lack a size; the others show once, few, many or a class for expanded clones.

V gene: TRBV16
clone size: NA
D gene: NA
J gene: TRBJ1-6
CDR3 protein: CASSQSARPTNSPLHF
CDR3 DNA: TGTGCCAGCAGCCAATCGGCCCGACCGACTAATTCACCCCTCCACTTT

V gene: TRBV20-1
clone size: few
D gene: NA
J gene: TRBJ1-5
CDR3 protein: CSARVERRGNQPQHF
CDR3 DNA: TGCAGTGCTAGGGTCGAACGGCGGGGCAATCAGCCCCAGCATTTT

V gene: TRBV2
clone size: many
D gene: TRBD2
J gene: TRBJ2-1
CDR3 protein: CASSSGMFNEQFF
CDR3 DNA: TGTGCCAGCAGTAGCGGGATGTTTAATGAGCAGTTCTTC

V gene: TRBV3-1
clone size: NA
D gene: NA
J gene: TRBJ2-3
CDR3 protein: CASSRGTRGPRTDTQYF
CDR3 DNA: TGTGCCAGCAGCCGCGGGACGAGGGGACCCCGCACAGATACGCAGTATTTT

V gene: TRBV20-1
clone size: few
D gene: NA
J gene: TRBJ2-3
CDR3 protein: CSAILPASTDTQYF
CDR3 DNA: TGCAGTGCTATACTTCCAGCTAGCACAGATACGCAGTATTTT

V gene: TRBV11-2
clone size: NA
D gene: NA
J gene: TRBJ1-1
CDR3 protein: CASSLGSWGTVEAFF
CDR3 DNA: TGTGCCAGCAGCTTAGGAAGTTGGGGCACCGTTGAAGCTTTCTTT

V gene: TRBV24-1
clone size: few
D gene: NA
J gene: TRBJ2-5
CDR3 protein: CARQTGQETQYF
CDR3 DNA: TGTGCCAGACAGACAGGACAAGAGACCCAGTACTTC

V gene: TRBV20-1
clone size: NA
D gene: TRBD2
J gene: TRBJ2-5
CDR3 protein: CSSFIAGGQETQYF
CDR3 DNA: TGCAGCAGCTTTATAGCGGGAGGGCAAGAGACCCAGTACTTC

V gene: TRBV11-1
clone size: NA
D gene: NA
J gene: TRBJ2-5
CDR3 protein: CASSPTDSGETQYF
CDR3 DNA: TGTGCCAGCAGCCCGACGGACAGTGGGGAGACCCAGTACTTC

V gene: TRBV5-1
clone size: few
D gene: TRBD2
J gene: TRBJ2-1
CDR3 protein: CASSSGVLAGAGEQFF
CDR3 DNA: TGCGCCAGCAGCTCTGGGGTACTAGCGGGAGCGGGGGAGCAGTTCTTC

V gene: TRBV5-1
clone size: many
D gene: NA
J gene: TRBJ2-1
CDR3 protein: CASSPVDSPYNEQFF
CDR3 DNA: TGCGCCAGCAGCCCAGTAGACAGCCCCTACAATGAGCAGTTCTTC

V gene: TRBV3-1
clone size: few
D gene: TRBD2
J gene: TRBJ2-1
CDR3 protein: CASSRLAGESSYNEQFF
CDR3 DNA: TGTGCCAGCAGCAGACTAGCGGGTGAGAGCTCCTACAATGAGCAGTTCTTC

V gene: TRBV6-5
clone size: NA
D gene: NA
J gene: TRBJ1-1
CDR3 protein: CASSYKEAGTEAFF
CDR3 DNA: TGTGCCAGCAGTTATAAGGAGGCCGGCACTGAAGCTTTCTTT

V gene: TRBV28
clone size: many
D gene: NA
J gene: TRBJ2-3
CDR3 protein: CASSPGGSTDTQYF
CDR3 DNA: TGTGCCAGCAGTCCTGGGGGAAGCACAGATACGCAGTATTTT

V gene: TRBV7-3
clone size: NA
D gene: TRBD2
J gene: TRBJ2-5
CDR3 protein: CASSESGGSWETQYF
CDR3 DNA: TGTGCCAGCAGCGAGAGTGGCGGGAGTTGGGAGACCCAGTACTTC

V gene: TRBV7-9
clone size: many
D gene: TRBD2
J gene: TRBJ2-1
CDR3 protein: CASSDIGRSERNEQFF
CDR3 DNA: TGTGCCAGCAGCGATATCGGGAGGTCCGAACGGAATGAGCAGTTCTTC

V gene: TRBV7-9
clone size: few
D gene: NA
J gene: TRBJ1-1
CDR3 protein: CASSRVGGGITEAFF
CDR3 DNA: TGTGCCAGCAGCCGAGTCGGGGGCGGCATCACTGAAGCTTTCTTT

V gene: TRBV15
clone size: many
D gene: NA
J gene: TRBJ2-3
CDR3 protein: CATSGDGPTDTQYF
CDR3 DNA: TGTGCCACCAGCGGGGATGGACCCACAGATACGCAGTATTTT

V gene: TRBV5-8
clone size: few
D gene: TRBD1
J gene: TRBJ1-6
CDR3 protein: CASSPFWGTAELSPLHF
CDR3 DNA: TGTGCCAGCAGTCCTTTCTGGGGGACAGCGGAACTTTCACCCCTCCACTTT

V gene: TRBV3-1
clone size: many
D gene: NA
J gene: TRBJ2-3
CDR3 protein: CASSQDTMEDTDTQYF
CDR3 DNA: TGTGCCAGCAGCCAAGATACCATGGAAGACACAGATACGCAGTATTTT